This T cell receptor beta chain is drawn from a study of T cell changes during pregnancy in multiple sclerosis. The CDR3 is 15 residues long. V lost 5 bases and J lost 6, with 20 bases in between. In germline, CDR1 is SGHTA, CDR2 FQGNSA. Assay: immunoSEQ multiplex PCR; the TCRdb copy retains only in-frame clones and omits some. Among 60,000 or so clones, 89% were seen once, and the ten largest hold under 3%. Sequences were derived from peripheral blood, sampled in the first trimester of pregnancy. This TCR was recovered from a female donor with multiple sclerosis, enrolled in a pregnancy study. The chain employs TRBV7-2 and TRBJ2-7, with D possibly being TRBD2 (6 bases). CDR3 coding DNA: TGTGCCAGCAGCCCGCGGTGGGGGGACCCAGGCGAGCAGTACTTC. Its protein is CASSPRWGDPGEQYF.